The 23 T cell receptor beta chains below were found in one sample sequenced in a study of cytomegalovirus exposure and HLA in healthy donors. Here immunoSEQ multiplex PCR was the method, and the copy in TCRdb shows in-frame clones only, minus some. This table holds 250,000 or so clones, 85% to 90% found once. Sample: PBMCs. Receptor source: a woman under 30 in good health and CMV-seronegative.

The V and J genes are TRBV4-2 and TRBJ1-2; maybe TRBD1 (5 bases). V shed 4 bases and J shed 0 bases, with 15 bases lying between them. The CDR3 consists of 16 residues. The germline V gene encodes CDR1 LGHNA and CDR2 YNFKEQ. CDR3 sequence (DNA): TGTGCCAGCAGCCCAGAACCAGGGAACGCTAACTATGGCTACACCTTC. Translated, it gives CASSPEPGNANYGYTF.

The gene calls are TRBV11-2 and TRBJ2-7; 7 bases match TRBD1. The CDR3 runs to 15 residues. The V gene's germline CDR1 is SGHAT and CDR2 FQNNGV. V lost 0 bases, J lost 4 bases, and 6 bases stayed unmatched. As DNA, the CDR3 is TGTGCCAGCAGCTTAGATTTACAGGGGCTATACGAGCAGTACGTC. Protein: CASSLDLQGLYEQYV.

V usage is TRBV10-3 and J usage is TRBJ1-1; D not resolved. The germline gives CDR1 ENHRY, CDR2 SYGVKD. V dropped 0 bases and J dropped 7 bases, with 9 bases sitting between them. The CDR3 has 13 residues. The CDR3 loop is CAISESSRNEAFF. The CDR3 DNA follows: TGTGCCATCAGTGAGTCGTCGCGGAATGAAGCTTTCTTT.

The chain uses TRBV9 and TRBJ2-1; TRBD1 is a possible D gene (6 bases). Germline V lookup: CDR1 SGDLS, CDR2 YYNGEE. V lost 1 base and J lost 1, with 6 bases in between. The CDR3 runs to 14 residues. The CDR3 DNA reads as TGTGCCAGCAGCGTAACAGGGTCCTACAATGAGCAGTTCTTC. It codes for CASSVTGSYNEQFF.

The chain is built from TRBV25-1 and TRBJ1-6, with 8 positions matching TRBD1. The CDR3 length is 16 residues. Germline V gene sequence: CDR1 MGHDK, CDR2 SYGVNS. V dropped 3 bases and J dropped 4; count of bases not matched to a gene: 5. The CDR3, as DNA: TGTGCCAGCAGTGACCCCGGACAGGGATATAATTCACCCCTCCACTTT. Translating gives CASSDPGQGYNSPLHF.

The CDR3: CASSRRTRDRGLGQPQHF. The CDR3 nucleotides are TGCGCCAGCAGCCGAAGAACCCGAGACAGGGGGCTTGGTCAGCCCCAGCATTTT. J is TRBJ1-5 and V is TRBV4-3, with 10 bases identical to TRBD1. The CDR3 covers 18 residues. Trimming at V came to 4 bases and at J to 6 bases, leaving 15 bases not matched to a gene. CDR1 and CDR2 from the germline V gene are LGHNA and YSLEER.

The gene calls are TRBV5-4 and TRBJ1-4, with D unresolved. The CDR3 loop spans 13 amino acids. Germline lookup yields CDR1 SGHNT and CDR2 YYREEE (reference sequence). V shed 2 bases and J shed 8 bases, with 10 bases lying between them. For the CDR3, the DNA is TGTGCCAGCAGCTTTTACGCGGGAGAAAAACTGTTTTTT. Translating it yields CASSFYAGEKLFF.

This clone is a singleton in its sample. The V gene is TRBV10-3, the J gene TRBJ1-6; 8 bases are a match to TRBD1. The CDR3 spans 16 residues. The ends lost 4 bases at V and 10 bases at J; junction bases unmatched: 12. Germline V CDR1 and CDR2: ENHRY, SYGVKD. The CDR3 DNA reads TGTGCCATCAGTGGCGGTTCAGGGGGCGGTAAGTCACCCCTCCACTTT. Protein sequence: CAISGGSGGGKSPLHF.

The genes are TRBV10-2 and TRBJ1-5, with D possibly TRBD1 on 6 matching bases. Germline V CDR1 and CDR2: WSHSY, SAAADI. Trimming removed 5 bases from V and 5 bases from J, with 13 bases in between. This CDR3 is 14 amino acids long. CDR3 coding DNA: TGCGCCAGCAGTCTAACAGGGTTCCATCAGCCCCAGCATTTT. Its protein is CASSLTGFHQPQHF.

V and J are TRBV5-1 and TRBJ2-7; tentative D call: TRBD1 (5 bases). Germline loops: CDR1 SGHRS, CDR2 YFSETQ. The CDR3 extends over 12 amino acids. Deletions cut 7 bases from V and 1 base from J, with 9 bases between. DNA for the CDR3: TGCGCCAGCGGCAGGGTTTCCTACGAGCAGTACGTC. This translates into CASGRVSYEQYV.

This chain uses TRBV11-3 with TRBJ1-2; D remains unclear. The ends were cut back, 0 bases at V and 6 bases at J, with 11 bases in the middle. The CDR3 sequence is 14 residues long. Germline V gene data show CDR1 as SGHNT and CDR2 as YENEEA. The CDR3 spells CASSLDAGSDGYTF. CDR3 nucleotides: TGTGCCAGCAGCTTAGATGCGGGGTCGGATGGCTACACCTTC.

The chain joins TRBV9 to TRBJ2-7; D is possibly TRBD1 (5 bases). The CDR3 spans 15 residues. The germline gives CDR1 SGDLS, CDR2 YYNGEE. V shed 0 bases and J shed 3 bases, with 13 bases lying between them. The CDR3 region has the DNA TGTGCCAGCAGCGTAGAGCAGGGTGGCAACTACGAGCAGTACTTC. This gives the protein CASSVEQGGNYEQYF.

The chain recombines TRBV28 with TRBJ1-2, with 11 positions matching TRBD1. This CDR3 comprises 17 residues. After removal of 3 bases from V and 2 bases from J, the junction contained 8 bases not matched to a gene. The germline V gene encodes CDR1 MDHEN and CDR2 SYDVKM. CDR3 in DNA: TGTGCCAGCAGTTTTGAGGGACAGGGGGTTTCCAACTATGGCTACACCTTC. It is translated as CASSFEGQGVSNYGYTF.

CDR3 residues: CASSILAGLTDTQYF. DNA of the CDR3: TGTGCCAGCAGCATACTAGCGGGGCTCACAGATACGCAGTATTTT. This chain connects TRBV7-8 to TRBJ2-3, with 10 bases matching TRBD2. The trim removed 5 bases at V and 2 bases at J, leaving 4 bases unmatched. CDR3 length: 15 residues. The germline V gene has CDR1 SGHVS and CDR2 FQNEAQ.

CDR3 region: CASSLGTVAYGNTDTQYF. The CDR3 DNA follows: TGTGCCAGCAGCTTGGGGACTGTAGCTTACGGGAACACAGATACGCAGTATTTT. This chain links TRBV5-4 with TRBJ2-3; D is possibly TRBD2 (5 bases). Germline V gives CDR1 SGHNT, CDR2 YYREEE (reference sequence). The CDR3 has 18 residues. V lost 0 bases and J lost 2, with 19 bases in between.

V and J are TRBV6-1 and TRBJ1-2; D is possibly TRBD1 (6 bases). Germline lookup yields CDR1 MNHNS and CDR2 SASEGT. The CDR3 is 15 amino acids. The V end was cut by 5 bases, the J end by 1 base, with 14 bases between. The CDR3 DNA sequence: TGTGCCAGCAGTCAGGACAGATATTATAACTATGGCTACACCTTC. The encoded protein is CASSQDRYYNYGYTF.

V and J are TRBV6-5 and TRBJ2-1; D possibly corresponds to TRBD1 (6 bases). Trimming took off 5 bases at V and 5 bases at J, with 16 bases between the two ends. The germline V gene encodes CDR1 MNHEY and CDR2 SVGAGI. This CDR3 is 15 amino acids long. CDR3 residues: CASSTQLTGNNEQFF. CDR3 nucleotides: TGTGCCAGCAGTACACAATTGACAGGTAACAATGAGCAGTTCTTC.

This chain uses TRBV6-1 with TRBJ2-7; 9 bases are shared with TRBD1. From germline, CDR1 is MNHNS and CDR2 SASEGT. Losses at the gene ends were 7 bases for V and 4 bases for J; bases not matched to a gene: 2. The CDR3 totals 12 residues. CDR3 sequence (DNA): TGTGCCAGCACCGGGACAGGGTACGAGCAGTACGTC. Encoded protein: CASTGTGYEQYV.

The chain uses TRBV28 and TRBJ2-7, with 7 bases that match TRBD1. Germline loops: CDR1 MDHEN, CDR2 SYDVKM. V shed 5 bases and J 2 bases; nucleotides not matched to a gene: 6. This CDR3 is built from 14 residues. The CDR3 reads CASSVGTDPYEQYV. The CDR3 region has the DNA TGTGCCAGCAGTGTGGGGACAGACCCCTACGAGCAGTACGTC.

The chain combines TRBV7-2 with TRBJ2-1; the match to TRBD1 covers 7 bases. The CDR3 extends over 15 amino acids. Germline lookup yields CDR1 SGHTA and CDR2 FQGNSA. J gave up 4 bases and V 3 bases, and 6 bases lay outside the gene matches. CDR3 nucleotides: TGTGCCAGCAGCTTCGGACAGGTGATATACAATGAGCAGTTCTTC. Its protein product is CASSFGQVIYNEQFF.

The J gene is TRBJ1-5, the V gene TRBV20-1, with D uncertain. With 4 bases removed from V and 6 bases from J, the gap between germline ends came to 7 bases. The germline V gene encodes CDR1 DFQATT and CDR2 SNEGSKA (reference sequence). The CDR3 loop spans 11 amino acids. The CDR3 DNA follows: TGCAGTGCTATTGAGCTTCAGCCCCAGCATTTT. It encodes CSAIELQPQHF.

The genes are TRBV7-9 and TRBJ2-5, with TRBD2 matching over 11 bases. The V gene's germline CDR1 is SEHNR and CDR2 FQNEAQ (reference sequence). This CDR3 has 17 amino acids. The junction had 11 bases not matched to a gene; V was cut back by 1 base and J by 7 bases. The CDR3, as DNA: TGTGCCAGCAGCTTAGTGCTAGCGGGGGGTGCCGAGGGGACCCAGTACTTC. The encoded protein is CASSLVLAGGAEGTQYF.

This clone showed up just a few times. The chain recombines TRBV19 with TRBJ2-2, with 9 bases that match TRBD1. There are 13 residues in the CDR3. V shed 9 bases, J shed 7 bases, and the junction held 6 bases outside the gene matches. Germline assignment: CDR1 LNHDA and CDR2 SQIVND (reference sequence). CDR3 sequence reads: CASNRGLGGELFF. The DNA of the CDR3 is TGTGCCAGCAACAGGGGGCTGGGCGGGGAGCTGTTTTTT.